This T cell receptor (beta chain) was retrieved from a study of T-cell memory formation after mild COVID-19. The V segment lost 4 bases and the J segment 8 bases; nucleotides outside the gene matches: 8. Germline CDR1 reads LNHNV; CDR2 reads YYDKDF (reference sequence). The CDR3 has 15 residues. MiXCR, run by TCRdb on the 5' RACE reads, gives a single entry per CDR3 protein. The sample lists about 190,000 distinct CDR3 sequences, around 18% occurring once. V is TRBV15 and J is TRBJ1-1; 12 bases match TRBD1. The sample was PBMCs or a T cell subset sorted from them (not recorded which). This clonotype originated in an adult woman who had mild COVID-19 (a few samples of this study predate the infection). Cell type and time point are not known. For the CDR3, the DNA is TGTGCCACCAGCATTAGGGGACAGGGGGCGCGGGAAGCTTTCTTT. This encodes CATSIRGQGAREAFF.